This TCR beta chain was profiled in a study of T cells after yellow fever vaccination. With regard to this clonotype: The antigen is not known.

Each CDR3 protein is one row after TCRdb ran MiXCR on the 5' RACE reads. The data hold some 320,000 distinct CDR3 sequences, with over 3.5% observed a single time. Study results and limitations: One caveat is that FACS-sorted repertoires could contain abundant clonotypes contaminating from the bulk population.

The sequence derives from a man aged 18 to 29 who received the YFV17D yellow fever vaccine. This material consisted of PBMCs, taken 15 days after the yellow fever booster vaccination.

DNA for the CDR3: TGTGCCAGCAGTGAATCGGGGACAGGGGTCTACAATGAGCAGTTCTTC. This encodes CASSESGTGVYNEQFF. The chain combines TRBV25-1 with TRBJ2-1, with 10 bases lining up with TRBD1. Germline lookup yields CDR1 MGHDK and CDR2 SYGVNS. The CDR3 consists of 16 residues. The junction had 3 bases not matched to a gene; V was cut back by 1 base and J by 3 bases.